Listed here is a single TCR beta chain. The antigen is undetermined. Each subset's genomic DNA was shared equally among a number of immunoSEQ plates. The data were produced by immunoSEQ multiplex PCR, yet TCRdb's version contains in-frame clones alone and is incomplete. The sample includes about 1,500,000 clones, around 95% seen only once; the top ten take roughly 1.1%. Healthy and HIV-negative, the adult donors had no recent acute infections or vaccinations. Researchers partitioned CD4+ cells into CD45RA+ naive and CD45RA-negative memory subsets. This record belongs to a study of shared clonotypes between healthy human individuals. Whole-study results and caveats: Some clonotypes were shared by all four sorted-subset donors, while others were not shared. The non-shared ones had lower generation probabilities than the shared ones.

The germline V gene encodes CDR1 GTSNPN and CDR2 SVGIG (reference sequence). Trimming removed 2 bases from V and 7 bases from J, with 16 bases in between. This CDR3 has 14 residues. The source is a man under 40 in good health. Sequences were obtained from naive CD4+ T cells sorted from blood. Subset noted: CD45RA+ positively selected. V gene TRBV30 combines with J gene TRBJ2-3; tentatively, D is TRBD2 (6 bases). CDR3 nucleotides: TGTGCCTGGAGTCTCGTCGGGAGAGGAAATACGCAGTATTTT. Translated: CAWSLVGRGNTQYF.